The rows below give T cell receptor beta chains drawn from one sample of a study of CD8 T cells in ankylosing spondylitis. TCRdb analysed the 5' RACE reads with MiXCR anew, one entry per CDR3 protein. The table has 300,000 to 400,000 distinct CDR3 sequences, 20% to 25% seen once; the top ten hold roughly a sixth. Sequenced sample: blood, either unsorted or a sorted T cell fraction (not recorded which). Receptor source: a male donor with ankylosing spondylitis. Each CDR3 is given with its conserved first and last residue. Fields, in order: D gene, J gene, clone size, V gene, CDR3 DNA, CDR3 protein. A D gene is named only where the DNA matches it firmly. For some rows the clone size is stated as once, few or many, or as a class when expanded; others skip it.

D: TRBD2
J: TRBJ2-1
size: few
V: TRBV24-1
DNA: TGTGCCACCAGTGATTCTCGCTGGGCTAGCGGGAGGAATGAGCAGTTCTTC
CDR3: CATSDSRWASGRNEQFF

D: -
J: TRBJ2-1
size: -
V: TRBV7-2
DNA: TGTGCCAGCAGCCTCGGGTCTAGCAGAAACAATGAGCAGTTCTTC
CDR3: CASSLGSSRNNEQFF

D: TRBD1
J: TRBJ1-2
size: few
V: TRBV5-5
DNA: TGTGCCAGCAGCAGCTACGGACAGGCAAACTATGGCTACACCTTC
CDR3: CASSSYGQANYGYTF

D: TRBD1
J: TRBJ2-7
size: few
V: TRBV9
DNA: TGTGCCAGCAGCGTAGACCCGGGGGACAGGTACGAGCAGTACTTC
CDR3: CASSVDPGDRYEQYF

D: -
J: TRBJ2-1
size: -
V: TRBV24-1
DNA: TGTGCCACCAGTGATTCGACAGGTAGGACCTACAATGAGCAGTTCTTC
CDR3: CATSDSTGRTYNEQFF

D: -
J: TRBJ2-7
size: many
V: TRBV29-1
DNA: TGCAGCGTTGCGGCAGCGTCCTACGAGCAGTACTTC
CDR3: CSVAAASYEQYF

D: -
J: TRBJ2-5
size: -
V: TRBV4-1
DNA: TGCGCCAGCAGCCAGGGTCTATTGGAAGAGACCCAGTACTTC
CDR3: CASSQGLLEETQYF

D: -
J: TRBJ2-7
size: many
V: TRBV7-3
DNA: TGTGCCAGCAGCCGGACAGCTTCCTACGAGCAGTACTTC
CDR3: CASSRTASYEQYF

D: -
J: TRBJ1-1
size: few
V: TRBV18
DNA: TGTGCCAGCTCACCACGTACGGGGTCGGAAACTGAAGCTTTCTTT
CDR3: CASSPRTGSETEAFF

D: -
J: TRBJ2-2
size: -
V: TRBV4-3
DNA: TGCGCCAGCAGCCAAGATCGGGCAGGCCTCACCGGGGAGCTGTTTTTT
CDR3: CASSQDRAGLTGELFF

D: -
J: TRBJ2-6
size: few
V: TRBV29-1
DNA: TGCAGCGTTGCGGAGATCCCCGGGGCCAACGTCCTGACTTTC
CDR3: CSVAEIPGANVLTF

D: TRBD2
J: TRBJ2-2
size: -
V: TRBV4-1
DNA: TGCGCCAGCAGCCAGATGACACTAGCGGGAGGGCTAAACACCGGGGAGCTGTTTTTT
CDR3: CASSQMTLAGGLNTGELFF

D: -
J: TRBJ2-5
size: -
V: TRBV20-1
DNA: TGCAGTGCTAGAGATCATGAGACCCAGTACTTC
CDR3: CSARDHETQYF

D: -
J: TRBJ2-7
size: -
V: TRBV12-3/TRBV12-4
DNA: TGTGCCAGCAGTTTTCAACCCGGTGTCCAATCCCTCTACGAGCAGTACTTC
CDR3: CASSFQPGVQSLYEQYF

D: TRBD2
J: TRBJ2-3
size: -
V: TRBV5-1
DNA: TGCGCCAGCAGCCCGACTAGCGGGAGGGCCCGCACAGATACGCAGTATTTT
CDR3: CASSPTSGRARTDTQYF

D: -
J: TRBJ2-2
size: many
V: TRBV12-3/TRBV12-4
DNA: TGTGCCAGCAGTCTACGACAGACCACCGGGGAGCTGTTTTTT
CDR3: CASSLRQTTGELFF

D: -
J: TRBJ1-5
size: -
V: TRBV2
DNA: TGTGCCAGCAGTTCTCTCGGCCTTAGGAAGAGGCCCCAGCATTTT
CDR3: CASSSLGLRKRPQHF

D: -
J: TRBJ1-4
size: few
V: TRBV2
DNA: TGTGCCAGCAGTGGTAGGGCGACGCGAGTTAATGAAAAACTGTTTTTT
CDR3: CASSGRATRVNEKLFF

D: -
J: TRBJ1-5
size: -
V: TRBV7-2
DNA: TGTGCCAGCAGCCCGGGGTGGGATAGCAATCAGCCCCAGCATTTT
CDR3: CASSPGWDSNQPQHF

D: -
J: TRBJ1-4
size: -
V: TRBV19
DNA: TGTGCCAGTAGTACTCGGACGCGGGACTGGGAAAAACTGTTTTTT
CDR3: CASSTRTRDWEKLFF

D: TRBD1
J: TRBJ1-4
size: -
V: TRBV12-3/TRBV12-4
DNA: TGTGCCAGCAGTTTTGGACAGGGTGTCGATGAAAAACTGTTTTTT
CDR3: CASSFGQGVDEKLFF

D: TRBD1
J: TRBJ1-2
size: -
V: TRBV6-2/TRBV6-3
DNA: TGTGCCAGCAGCGCCGGGACAGGGTCTGTTGGCTACACCTTC
CDR3: CASSAGTGSVGYTF

D: -
J: TRBJ2-1
size: -
V: TRBV7-8
DNA: TGTGCCAGCAGCTTAGTAAGGAGCGATTCCTACAATGAGCAGTTCTTC
CDR3: CASSLVRSDSYNEQFF

D: TRBD1
J: TRBJ1-5
size: -
V: TRBV19
DNA: TGTGCCAGTAAAGGGACAGGCTATAGCAATCAGCCCCAGCATTTT
CDR3: CASKGTGYSNQPQHF

D: -
J: TRBJ2-7
size: -
V: TRBV28
DNA: TGTGCCAGCATCCCAACACGGCCGGGCTACGAGCAGTACTTC
CDR3: CASIPTRPGYEQYF

D: TRBD1
J: TRBJ1-5
size: few
V: TRBV10-3
DNA: TGTGCCATACAGGGGGCACCCGATCAGCCCCAGCATTTT
CDR3: CAIQGAPDQPQHF

D: -
J: TRBJ1-1
size: few
V: TRBV7-2
DNA: TGTGCCAGCAGCTTAGCGACAGGAACGAACACTGAAGCTTTCTTT
CDR3: CASSLATGTNTEAFF

D: -
J: TRBJ1-1
size: many
V: TRBV6-4
DNA: TGTGCCAGCAGCGACCAGGCCGGGACTGAAGCTTTCTTT
CDR3: CASSDQAGTEAFF

D: -
J: TRBJ2-7
size: -
V: TRBV5-1
DNA: TGCGCCAGCAGCTTGGAGGCAGTCGGGGAGCAGTACTTC
CDR3: CASSLEAVGEQYF

D: -
J: TRBJ2-3
size: -
V: TRBV29-1
DNA: TGCAGCGTTGAAGGGGGAATTAGAGAGGATACGCAGTATTTT
CDR3: CSVEGGIREDTQYF

D: -
J: TRBJ2-3
size: -
V: TRBV11-3
DNA: TGTGCCAGCAGCTTTTCCCGGATGCAGGCAGATACGCAGTATTTT
CDR3: CASSFSRMQADTQYF

D: TRBD2
J: TRBJ2-7
size: few
V: TRBV2
DNA: TGTGCCAGCAGTGGGACTAGCGTTACAAACGAGCAGTACTTC
CDR3: CASSGTSVTNEQYF

D: -
J: TRBJ2-3
size: -
V: TRBV20-1
DNA: TGCTGTGCTAGAGATCCGGTTAGCGGCACAGATACGCAGTATTTT
CDR3: CCARDPVSGTDTQYF

D: -
J: TRBJ1-4
size: -
V: TRBV2
DNA: TGTGCCAGCAACGGGAGGGGGAATGAAAAACTGTTTTTT
CDR3: CASNGRGNEKLFF

D: -
J: TRBJ1-5
size: many
V: TRBV12-3/TRBV12-4
DNA: TGTGCCAGCAGTTCCTCGCGACAGGCACTCGTCAATCAGCCCCAGCATTTT
CDR3: CASSSSRQALVNQPQHF

D: -
J: TRBJ2-1
size: few
V: TRBV7-9
DNA: TGTGCCAGCAGCTTAGATCCGGTGACAGTGCAGTTCTTC
CDR3: CASSLDPVTVQFF

D: -
J: TRBJ2-7
size: -
V: TRBV7-9
DNA: TGTGCCAGCAGCATCAGGGGAGAGCAGTACTTC
CDR3: CASSIRGEQYF

D: TRBD1
J: TRBJ2-1
size: few
V: TRBV28
DNA: TGTGCCAGCAGTTTTCAGGGACAGGGGTCCAATGAGCAGTTCTTC
CDR3: CASSFQGQGSNEQFF

D: -
J: TRBJ1-4
size: few
V: TRBV20-1
DNA: TGCAGTGCCTTCGGCGACGGGAATGAAAAACTGTTTTTT
CDR3: CSAFGDGNEKLFF

D: -
J: TRBJ1-4
size: -
V: TRBV30
DNA: TGTGCCTGGGAGCCGGGACACGCAATAGGGGCAACTAATGAAAAACTGTTTTTT
CDR3: CAWEPGHAIGATNEKLFF

D: -
J: TRBJ2-1
size: -
V: TRBV5-1
DNA: TGCGCCAGCAGCTTGGCGCCTAACATTGAGCAGTTCTTC
CDR3: CASSLAPNIEQFF

D: -
J: TRBJ2-5
size: -
V: TRBV11-3
DNA: TGTGCCAGCAGCCCCGCACCGACGGGAGAGACCCAGTACTTC
CDR3: CASSPAPTGETQYF

D: -
J: TRBJ2-7
size: -
V: TRBV12-3/TRBV12-4
DNA: TGTGCCAGCAGTTTCAGTTCCAGGGCCTACGAGCAGTACTTC
CDR3: CASSFSSRAYEQYF